This TCR beta chain emerged from a study of T cell clonotyping in hematopoietic cell transplantation. Across the whole study: Pretransplant recipient samples were taken after cytoreduction.

Time point denoted: recipient sample about 28 days before transplant, after cytoreduction. Recipient blood drawn about 28 days pretransplant and days 30, 100, 180 after. Regarding this clone: The antigen is undetermined.

The data were produced by immunoSEQ multiplex PCR, yet TCRdb's version contains in-frame clones alone and is incomplete. Among about 18,000 clones listed, about 83% were seen once. Study-level results: Pathologically expanded recipient clonotypes increased progressively from day 30 to day 180 as diversity fell.

The sequences come from peripheral blood mononuclear cells, collected before stem cell transplant. This sequence was found in a man in his fifties or sixties with acute myeloid leukemia. Some clones in this sample may be carry-over from other donors' samples.

CDR3 amino acids: CASSSKDMYGYTF. CDR3 in DNA: TGTGCCAGTAGTTCGAAGGACATGTATGGCTACACCTTC. The chain has TRBV19 and TRBJ1-2; D may be TRBD1 (5 bases). The CDR3 has 13 amino acids. Trimming removed 5 bases from V and 5 bases from J, with 12 bases in between. The V gene's germline CDR1 is LNHDA and CDR2 SQIVND (reference sequence).